The TCR beta chain under discussion was sequenced for a study of identifying expanded T cells in peripheral blood. This clone was detected once. The CDR3 runs to 16 residues. CDR1 and CDR2 from the germline V gene are SGHRS and YFSETQ. V dropped 3 bases and J dropped 4; count of bases not matched to a gene: 6. Only in-frame clones appear in the TCRdb table, and some are missing; sequencing was by immunoSEQ multiplex PCR. The sample has 65,000 to 95,000 clones; around 84% are singletons. The J gene is TRBJ2-7, the V gene TRBV5-1; 14 bases map to TRBD2. Specimen: blood. The source is a person aged 18 to 75 in good health. The CDR3 here is CASSSGTSGSGYEQYF. CDR3 nucleotide sequence: TGCGCCAGCAGCTCGGGGACTAGCGGGAGTGGGTACGAGCAGTACTTC.